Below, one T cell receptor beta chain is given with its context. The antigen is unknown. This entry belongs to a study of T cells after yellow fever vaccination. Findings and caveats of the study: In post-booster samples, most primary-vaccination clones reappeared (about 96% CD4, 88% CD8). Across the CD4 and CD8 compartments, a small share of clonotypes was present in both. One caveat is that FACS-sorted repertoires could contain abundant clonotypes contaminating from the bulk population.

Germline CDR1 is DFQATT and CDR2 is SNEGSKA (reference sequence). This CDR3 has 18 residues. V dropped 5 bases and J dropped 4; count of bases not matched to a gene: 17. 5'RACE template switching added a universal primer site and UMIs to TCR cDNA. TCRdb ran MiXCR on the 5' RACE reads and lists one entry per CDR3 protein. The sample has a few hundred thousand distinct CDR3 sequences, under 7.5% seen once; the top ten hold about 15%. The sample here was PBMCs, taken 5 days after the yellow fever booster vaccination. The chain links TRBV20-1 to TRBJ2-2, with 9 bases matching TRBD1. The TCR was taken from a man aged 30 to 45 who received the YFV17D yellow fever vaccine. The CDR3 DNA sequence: TGCAGTGCTGCACCTCCTCTCCCTGGGACAGGGCTCACCGGGGAGCTGTTTTTT. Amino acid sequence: CSAAPPLPGTGLTGELFF.